A single sample is the source of the 21 T cell receptor beta chains below, sequenced in a study of Ad26.COV2.S vaccination and SARS-CoV-2 variants. Clones were sequenced by immunoSEQ multiplex PCR, and TCRdb holds only the in-frame ones, with some missing. The sample lists about 350,000 clones; less than 90% were seen once. The treatment denotes: over 15 received Ad26.COV2.S at low or high dose, single or two shots; 5 received placebo; per-sample allocation not given. Sampling happened 63 days after the first vaccine or placebo injection. The specimen comprised peripheral blood, sampled in a trial of Ad26.COV2.S vaccine versus placebo. The receptors shown here come from a person aged 18-60 years who received the Ad26.COV2.S COVID-19 vaccine or a placebo.

This rearrangement joins TRBV7-2 to TRBJ1-1; D is unresolved. Germline CDR1 SGHTA, CDR2 FQGNSA. CDR3 length: 13 amino acids. The germline V and J ends were trimmed by 3 bases and 1 base, with 6 bases remaining between them. Here the CDR3 reads CASSFYGNTEAFF. In DNA form, the CDR3 reads TGTGCCAGCAGCTTTTACGGGAACACTGAAGCTTTCTTT.

This clone was detected only a few times. This chain links TRBV7-9 with TRBJ1-4, with D unresolved. This CDR3 contains 14 residues. Germline CDR1 and CDR2: SEHNR and FQNEAQ (reference sequence). V shed 5 bases and J shed 4 bases, with 11 bases lying between them. The CDR3 protein is CASSPWVDNEKLFF. In DNA, the CDR3 is TGTGCCAGCAGCCCGTGGGTGGATAATGAAAAACTGTTTTTT.

This clone was found once. The V call is TRBV2, the J call TRBJ2-3; TRBD1 matches at 8 bases. CDR1 and CDR2 from the germline V gene are SNHLY and FYNNEI. Germline trimming cut 1 base from V and 3 bases from J; bases unmatched to any gene: 3. The CDR3 loop spans 15 amino acids. CDR3 residues: CASSEGRGQTDTQYF. CDR3 in DNA: TGTGCCAGCAGTGAAGGCAGGGGGCAGACAGATACGCAGTATTTT.

The CDR3 reads CASSYSGTAGNTIYF. CDR3 sequence (DNA): TGCGCCAGCAGCTACTCCGGGACGGCTGGAAACACCATATATTTT. This sequence joins TRBV4-3 and TRBJ1-3; D perhaps matches TRBD1 (5 bases). Trimming removed 5 bases from V and 2 bases from J, with 13 bases in between. This CDR3 region has 15 residues. Germline V lookup: CDR1 LGHNA, CDR2 YSLEER.

The CDR3 coding sequence is TGTGCCAGCAGCCTCGGGACTAGCGGCACAGATACGCAGTATTTT. The encoded protein is CASSLGTSGTDTQYF. This chain links TRBV7-2 with TRBJ2-3, with TRBD2 identical over 10 bases. CDR3 size: 15 residues. V lost 5 bases and J lost 1; bases outside the gene matches: 3. Looked up from germline, CDR1 is SGHTA and CDR2 is FQGNSA.

Details on this clone: This sample includes further DNA sequences coding for the same CDR3. The chain has TRBV2 and TRBJ1-5; D ambiguous. The V gene's germline CDR1 is SNHLY and CDR2 FYNNEI. The CDR3 has 12 residues. With 2 bases removed from V and 1 base from J, the gap between germline ends came to 0 bases. CDR3 nucleotide sequence: TGTGCCAGCAGTGAAAGCAATCAGCCCCAGCATTTT. This encodes CASSESNQPQHF.

This chain connects TRBV13 to TRBJ1-1, with a weak D call TRBD1 (6 bases). The CDR3 extends over 16 amino acids. Trimming left V 0 bases short and J 3 bases short, with 14 bases between. Germline V lookup: CDR1 PRHDT, CDR2 FYEKMQ (reference sequence). The CDR3 DNA follows: TGTGCCAGCAGCTTAGGCCCCCGGGCAGGGGACACTGAAGCTTTCTTT. It codes for CASSLGPRAGDTEAFF.

The rearrangement uses TRBV27 and TRBJ1-4; TRBD1 might be the D (5 bases). Germline CDR1 MNHEY, CDR2 SMNVEV (reference sequence). CDR3 length: 14 amino acids. Trimming stripped 5 bases from V and 3 bases from J, with 10 bases between. In nucleotides, the CDR3 is TGTGCCAGCAGTCTTCAAGGGGCTAATGAAAAACTGTTTTTT. Its translation is CASSLQGANEKLFF.

The chain employs TRBV7-8 and TRBJ2-7, with D perhaps TRBD1 (6 bases). Germline CDR1 is SGHVS and CDR2 is FQNEAQ. The CDR3 consists of 14 residues. V lost 5 bases and J 0 bases, leaving 11 bases between the germline ends. The CDR3 loop reads CASSTRDISYEQYF. CDR3 DNA sequence: TGTGCCAGCAGCACCCGGGACATCTCCTACGAGCAGTACTTC.

This clone was seen only a few times. V usage is TRBV18 and J usage is TRBJ2-7; the match to TRBD1 covers 9 bases. CDR3 size: 14 residues. Germline values: CDR1 KGHSH, CDR2 LQKENI. V gave up 1 base and J gave up 2 bases; unmatched junction bases: 0. The CDR3 bases are TGTGCCAGCTCACCACGGGACAGGGCCTACGAGCAGTACTTC. It encodes CASSPRDRAYEQYF.

This rearrangement joins TRBV27 to TRBJ2-4, with D perhaps matching TRBD1 (5 bases). The CDR3 contains 13 residues. Germline CDR1 MNHEY, CDR2 SMNVEV (reference sequence). V shed 4 bases and J shed 4 bases, with 8 bases lying between them. The CDR3 region has the DNA TGTGCCAGCAGTTCTGCAGGGAAAAACATTCAGTACTTC. Protein product: CASSSAGKNIQYF.

The rearrangement uses TRBV7-4 and TRBJ2-7; 10 positions match TRBD1. After removal of 5 bases from V and 3 bases from J, the junction contained 7 bases not matched to a gene. CDR1 is SGHVT, CDR2 SQSDAQ, per germline. The CDR3 has 15 residues. CDR3 coding DNA: TGTGCCAGCAGCCACCGACAGGGGGCGTACTACGAGCAGTACTTC. It specifies CASSHRQGAYYEQYF. Using reference TRBV7-4 and TRBJ2-7 for the parts outside the CDR3, the full variable domain is GAGVSQSPRYKVAKRGRDVALRCDSISGHVTLYWYRQTLGQGSEVLTYSQSDAQRDKSGRPSGRFSAERPERSVSTLKIQRTEQGDSAVYLCASSHRQGAYYEQYFGPGTRLTVT.

The chain carries TRBV14 and TRBJ2-7; 8 bases match TRBD1. With 1 base clipped from V and 1 base from J, the junction kept 6 bases outside the gene matches. CDR3 size: 16 residues. In germline, CDR1 is SGHDN, CDR2 FVKESK. The CDR3 sequence is CASSQGIWTGSYEQYF. The CDR3 DNA sequence: TGTGCCAGCAGCCAAGGGATCTGGACAGGGTCCTACGAGCAGTACTTC. Looking up the rest from reference TRBV14 and TRBJ2-7 gives the full variable domain: EAGVTQFPSHSVIEKGQTVTLRCDPISGHDNLYWYRRVMGKEIKFLLHFVKESKQDESGMPNNRFLAERTGGTYSTLKVQPAELEDSGVYFCASSQGIWTGSYEQYFGPGTRLTVT.

The chain couples TRBV4-2 to TRBJ2-5, with D maybe TRBD2 (5 bases). Germline V gives CDR1 LGHNA, CDR2 YNFKEQ. The length of the CDR3 is 14 residues. Trimming stripped 0 bases from V and 4 bases from J, with 9 bases between. CDR3 nucleotide sequence: TGTGCCAGCAGCCAAGATCTAGCAGGAGAGACCCAGTACTTC. Protein: CASSQDLAGETQYF.

This clone appeared a few times. The rearrangement links TRBV4-2 to TRBJ1-6; D is unclear. Trimming cost V 0 bases and J 10 bases, with 10 bases left between them. The CDR3 extends over 14 amino acids. Germline assignment: CDR1 LGHNA and CDR2 YNFKEQ. The CDR3 loop is CASSQDAALSPLHF. In nucleotides, the CDR3 is TGTGCCAGCAGCCAAGATGCCGCACTCTCACCCCTCCACTTT.

The genes are TRBV19 and TRBJ1-1; maybe TRBD1 (5 bases). Germline CDR1 LNHDA, CDR2 SQIVND (reference sequence). V was shortened by 9 bases and J by 0 bases, with 17 bases between the two germline ends. The CDR3 is 15 residues long. The CDR3 region is CASRYRQGMNTEAFF. CDR3 coding DNA: TGTGCCAGCCGTTACCGGCAGGGCATGAACACTGAAGCTTTCTTT.

The rearrangement links TRBV28 to TRBJ1-5; D remains unclear. CDR1 and CDR2 from the germline V gene are MDHEN and SYDVKM. This CDR3 is built from 15 residues. The ends were cut back, 4 bases at V and 0 bases at J, with 10 bases in the middle. The CDR3 protein is CASSSPFYSNQPQHF. In DNA, the CDR3 is TGTGCCAGCAGTTCGCCATTTTATAGCAATCAGCCCCAGCATTTT. Drawing the rest from reference TRBV28 and TRBJ1-5, the complete variable domain is DVKVTQSSRYLVKRTGEKVFLECVQDMDHENMFWYRQDPGLGLRLIYFSYDVKMKEKGDIPEGYSVSREKKERFSLILESASTNQTSMYLCASSSPFYSNQPQHFGDGTRLSIL.

This chain links TRBV28 with TRBJ1-5; TRBD1 matches at 9 bases. CDR1 and CDR2 (germline): MDHEN, SYDVKM. This CDR3 is 16 amino acids long. V lost 5 bases and J lost 2; bases outside the gene matches: 7. CDR3 in amino acids: CASSPPRQGGNQPQHF. In DNA, the CDR3 is TGTGCCAGCAGTCCGCCCCGACAGGGGGGCAATCAGCCCCAGCATTTT.

This chain links TRBV5-1 with TRBJ2-3; perhaps TRBD2 as D (5 bases). From germline, CDR1 is SGHRS and CDR2 YFSETQ. The CDR3 is 14 amino acids. The V gene lost 0 bases and the J gene lost 1 base, with 6 bases spanning the gap. The CDR3 DNA reads as TGCGCCAGCAGCTTGGGGGGAGGCACAGATACGCAGTATTTT. It is translated as CASSLGGGTDTQYF.

The genes are TRBV5-6 and TRBJ1-1; 7 nucleotides agree with TRBD1. This CDR3 spans 14 amino acids. The junction had 7 bases not matched to a gene; V was cut back by 4 bases and J by 4 bases. CDR1 SGHDT and CDR2 YYEEEE come from the germline V gene. CDR3 loop: CASSHGTVLTEAFF. The CDR3 nucleotides are TGTGCCAGCAGCCACGGGACAGTCCTCACTGAAGCTTTCTTT.

The J gene is TRBJ1-4, the V gene TRBV11-2; D is undetermined. The CDR3 sequence is 15 residues long. Between the trimmed V and J ends, which lost 1 base and 5 bases, there was a span of 11 bases. CDR1 is SGHAT and CDR2 is FQNNGV in the germline V gene. The CDR3 reads CASSLVGLRNEKLFF. For the CDR3, the DNA is TGTGCCAGCAGCTTAGTGGGTCTCAGAAATGAAAAACTGTTTTTT.